This T cell receptor (beta chain) was observed in a study of read filtering for tumor transcriptome and immune sequencing. This clonotype appeared many times. From about 0.4 ug of RNA, a library with molecular barcoded alpha/delta and beta/gamma adaptors was made. Each CDR3 protein gets one entry after TCRdb re-called the reads with MiXCR. This table has under 150,000 distinct CDR3 sequences, less than 15% appearing once. Bone marrow was sampled from every patient at the time of active disease. Germline lookup yields CDR1 SGDLS and CDR2 YYNGEE. Deletions cut 4 bases from V and 8 bases from J, with 13 bases between. This CDR3 has 13 amino acids.

V and J are TRBV9 and TRBJ2-1; D remains ambiguous. The sequence was collected from a donor at least 40 years old with multiple myeloma. Material for sequencing was a population of CD138-negative cells sorted from bone marrow. The CDR3 region has the DNA TGTGCCAGCAGCTCTAGGGCCCGGCATGAGCAGTTCTTC. Translation gives CASSSRARHEQFF.